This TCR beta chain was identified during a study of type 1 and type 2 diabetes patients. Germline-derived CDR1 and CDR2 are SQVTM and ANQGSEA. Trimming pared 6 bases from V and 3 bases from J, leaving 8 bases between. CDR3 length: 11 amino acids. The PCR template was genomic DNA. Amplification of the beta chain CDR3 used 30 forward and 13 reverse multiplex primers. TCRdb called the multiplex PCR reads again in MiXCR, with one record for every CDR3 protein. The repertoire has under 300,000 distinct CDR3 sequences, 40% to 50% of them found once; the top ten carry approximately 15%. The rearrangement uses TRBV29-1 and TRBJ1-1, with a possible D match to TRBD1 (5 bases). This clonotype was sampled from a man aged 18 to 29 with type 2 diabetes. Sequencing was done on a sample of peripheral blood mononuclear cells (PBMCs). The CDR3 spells CSVAGYTEAFF. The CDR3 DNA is TGCAGCGTAGCAGGGTACACTGAAGCTTTCTTT.